This T cell receptor (beta chain) was captured in a study of CD8 T cells and mutated HIV epitopes listed by TCRdb under 2021. The study in broad terms: Acutely infected subjects were selected on the basis of the epitope form in the transmitted founder virus of each subject and of the ELISpot responses of each subject. TL10, KY11, RF10 and TY8 were used as the epitopes. This study sequenced single-cell TCR alpha/beta chains from CD8+ T cells that recognized the non-adapted (NAE) and adapted (AE) forms of four HIV Nef epitopes. Not every subject was tested for the same epitope, and only RF10 was examined in both acute and chronic HIV infection. About seven chronically HIV-infected subjects and a few acutely HIV-infected subjects made up the cohort. Only a subset of the approximately 150 screened subjects met the criteria for sorting epitope-specific T cells. Points the paper makes about the study in general: Single-reactive CD8+ T cells appeared only in acutely infected subjects, which suggests possible clonal selection between acute and chronic infection. Dual tetramer+ cells showed higher clonality in chronic than acute subjects (mean difference 0.31), but the study lacked power to detect a significant difference. The main limitations acknowledged were the small number of subjects and the diversity of their clinical presentations. Multiple alpha and beta chain CDR3s were present in some wells, and only cells with both an alpha and a beta chain were included.

Preparation of the library involved single-cell sequencing. Single-cell cDNA was made with a method adapted from Smart-seq2 and MARS-Seq that used oligo-dT primers carrying well-specific UMIs and KAPA HiFi first-round PCR. Nested PCR was performed on pooled first-round products with template-switch oligo forward primers and barcoded reverse primers specific to the TCR alpha and beta chains. Products were purified with AMPure XP, indexed with TruSeq adapters, and quantified with the KAPA Universal qPCR Library Quantification Kit. TCR libraries were sequenced on an Illumina MiSeq with 2x300 bp paired-end chemistry. The original pipeline was this. After quality filtering, reads were demultiplexed to wells and mapped to the TCRA and TCRB loci, after which clonotypes were assigned with MiXCR and analysis was performed in VGAS. A modified VDJfasta platform was used to deconvolute the TCR data. Large-scale cross-plate contamination was ruled out by analysing CDR3 overlap between plates. Clonality was calculated as one minus the ratio of unique productive CDR3s to total productive CDR3s. TCRdb handled the public reads itself, with Q25 trimming in fastp and clone calling in MiXCR, and kept productive beta chains. One record per CDR3 amino acid sequence lists the most common genes and DNA. These V and J calls are TCRdb output, not the study's own analysis. Across this sample there are several hundred distinct CDR3 sequences, with 40% to 60% seen only once. Of the sample, about three fifths is held by the ten largest clones.

From cysteine to phenylalanine, the CDR3 is 15 amino acids long. Kept here is only the CDR3 DNA, which spans 45 bases and is read in frame from base 1. Taken from the germline V gene (reference sequence), the CDR1 and CDR2 loops are MNHEY and SMNVEV. V was cut back by 7 bases and J by 0 bases, leaving a gap of 13 bases between them. The sample's time point, from its label and the paper: sampled during acute HIV-1 infection (about 23-92 days post infection). Peripheral blood mononuclear cells were isolated from leukapheresis or whole blood by Ficoll density gradient separation and then cryopreserved. Resting antigen-specific CD8+ T cells were identified by staining thawed PBMCs with HLA class I tetramers loaded with the NAE or AE epitope, without stimulation. A BD FACS Aria III was used to sort single CD8+ T cells into 96-well plates that held lysis buffer. There are a few counts of this clonotype. One base away there is no much larger clone; base qualities are not given.

The clonotype was recovered from a man aged 25-45 years with HIV-1 infection. Sequenced here: CD8+ T cells sorted from blood by dual tetramer staining, sampled during acute HIV infection. The cell subset or site label on this specimen signifies: cells binding both NAE and AE RF10 tetramers (cross-reactive), unstimulated. The chain was built from TRBV27 and TRBJ1-5; possibly the D gene is TRBD1, per 6 matching bases. The CDR3 reads as follows: CASMGALCSNQPQHF. The nucleotide sequence is TGTGCCAGCATGGGGGCACTGTGTAGCAATCAGCCCCAGCATTTT.